In its sample, the clone carrying this T cell receptor (beta chain) was seen a few times. No antigen is known for it. This record belongs to a study of T-cell memory formation after mild COVID-19. Study context: TCR clusters largely stayed donor specific.

Findings of the study overall: Contracting CD8+ clones were enriched in EMRA, CD4+ mainly in CM and EM. Cross-reactive memory apparently joined, as some responding clones appeared in pre-infection memory.

5'RACE with constant-segment primers built TCRalpha and TCRbeta cDNA libraries with UMIs. TCRdb ran MiXCR on the 5' RACE reads and lists one entry per CDR3 protein. The data show 250,000 to 300,000 distinct CDR3 sequences, 15% to 20% seen once. The sample consisted of PBMCs or a T cell subset sorted from them (not recorded which). This TCR came from a man aged 18 to 30 who had mild COVID-19 (a few samples of this study predate the infection). Cell type and time point are not known.

The CDR3 DNA reads TGTGCCAGCAGCCCTAGCGGGGACGGCACAGATACGCAGTATTTT. It codes for CASSPSGDGTDTQYF. This chain uses TRBV6-5 with TRBJ2-3, with 9 bases that match TRBD2. The J segment lost 1 base and the V segment lost 6 bases, leaving 5 bases of the junction unmatched. The CDR3 runs 15 residues. Germline CDR1 and CDR2: MNHEY and SVGAGI.